Here is one T cell receptor beta chain with its context. The sample originates from a study of shared T cell receptors in the human thymus. Trimming removed 5 bases from V and 6 bases from J; junction bases left unmatched: 4. Germline-derived CDR1 and CDR2 are MNHEY and SVGAGI. The CDR3 has 14 amino acids. The repertoire was sequenced with immunoSEQ multiplex PCR; TCRdb's copy has only in-frame clones and lacks some. The sample has about 380,000 clones, approximately 95% seen once; the top ten hold roughly 0.021%. This clonotype was sampled from a human donor. Sequenced input: thymocytes. V usage is TRBV6-5 and J usage is TRBJ2-1; 10 bases fit TRBD1. The CDR3 protein is CASSTRTGGNEQFF. CDR3 bases: TGTGCCAGCAGTACCCGGACAGGGGGCAATGAGCAGTTCTTC.